This record concerns one T cell receptor beta chain sequence. Its antigen is not known. The sample belongs to a study of blood T cells in healthy people across ages. CDR3 length: 13 residues. Trimming shortened V by 4 bases and J by 5 bases, and 10 bases separated the two germline ends. Germline values: CDR1 SGHDT, CDR2 YYEEEE. Overall study findings and caveats: Age showed a roughly linear inverse relationship with TCR beta diversity per million T cells. Donor CMV status, an unknown factor, possibly confounded changes in expanded clonotypes.

Every donor contributed roughly 11 milliliters of peripheral blood by blood draw. The second PCR ran about 7 to 12 cycles with a sample-barcoded 5' primer and J-beta primers. The authors tagged each cDNA molecule using a template-switch adaptor with 12 random nucleotides. One entry per CDR3 protein results from TCRdb running MiXCR on the 5' RACE reads. The sample lists about a million distinct CDR3 sequences; 40% to 60% were seen once. The TCR sequence derives from a man aged 25 to 40 in good health. The chain uses TRBV5-6 and TRBJ2-1, with D unresolved. Sample: blood. The CDR3 region is CASSTGRDNEQFF. The CDR3 DNA reads as TGTGCCAGCAGCACCGGACGGGACAATGAGCAGTTCTTC.